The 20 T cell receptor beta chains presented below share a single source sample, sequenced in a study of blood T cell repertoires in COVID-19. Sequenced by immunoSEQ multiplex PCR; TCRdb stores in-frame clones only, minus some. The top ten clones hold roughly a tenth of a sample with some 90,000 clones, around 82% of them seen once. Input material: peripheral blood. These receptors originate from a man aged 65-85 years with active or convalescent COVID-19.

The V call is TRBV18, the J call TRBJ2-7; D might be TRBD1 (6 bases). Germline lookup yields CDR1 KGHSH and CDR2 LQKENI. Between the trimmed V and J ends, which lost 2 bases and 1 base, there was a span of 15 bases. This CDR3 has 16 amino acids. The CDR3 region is CASSPVGDTLSYEQYF. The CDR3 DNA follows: TGTGCCAGCTCACCAGTGGGGGACACTCTATCCTACGAGCAGTACTTC.

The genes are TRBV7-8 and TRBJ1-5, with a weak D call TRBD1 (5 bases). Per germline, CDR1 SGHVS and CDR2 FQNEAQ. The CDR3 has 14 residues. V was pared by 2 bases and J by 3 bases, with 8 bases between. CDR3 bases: TGTGCCAGCAGCTTACGACAGATCAATCAGCCCCAGCATTTT. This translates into CASSLRQINQPQHF.

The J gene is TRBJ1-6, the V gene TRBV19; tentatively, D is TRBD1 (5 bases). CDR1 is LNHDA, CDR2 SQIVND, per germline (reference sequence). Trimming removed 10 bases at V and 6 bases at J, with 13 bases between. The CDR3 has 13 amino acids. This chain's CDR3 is CATTPTVNSPLHF. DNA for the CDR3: TGTGCCACTACCCCGACAGTTAATTCACCCCTCCACTTT.

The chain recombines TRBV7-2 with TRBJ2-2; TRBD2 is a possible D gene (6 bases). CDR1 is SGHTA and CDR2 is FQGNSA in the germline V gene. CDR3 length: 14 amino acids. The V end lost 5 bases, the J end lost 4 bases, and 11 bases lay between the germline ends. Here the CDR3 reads CASSTRRGTGELFF. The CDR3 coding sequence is TGTGCCAGCAGCACAAGGAGGGGCACCGGGGAGCTGTTTTTT.

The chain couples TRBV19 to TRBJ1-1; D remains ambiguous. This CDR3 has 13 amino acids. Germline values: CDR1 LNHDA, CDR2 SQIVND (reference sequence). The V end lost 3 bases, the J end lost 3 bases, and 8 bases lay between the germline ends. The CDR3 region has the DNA TGTGCCAGTAGTATTCGGAGGGACACTGAAGCTTTCTTT. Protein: CASSIRRDTEAFF.

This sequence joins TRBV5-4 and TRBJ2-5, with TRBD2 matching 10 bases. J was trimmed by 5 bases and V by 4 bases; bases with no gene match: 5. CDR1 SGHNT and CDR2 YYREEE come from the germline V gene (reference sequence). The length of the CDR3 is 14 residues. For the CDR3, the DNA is TGTGCCAGCAGCCTAAATAGCGGGGGGGAGACCCAGTACTTC. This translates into CASSLNSGGETQYF. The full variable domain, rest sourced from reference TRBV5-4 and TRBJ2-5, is ETGVTQSPTHLIKTRGQQVTLRCSSQSGHNTVSWYQQALGQGPQFIFQYYREEENGRGNFPPRFSGLQFPNYSSELNVNALELDDSALYLCASSLNSGGETQYFGPGTRLLVL.

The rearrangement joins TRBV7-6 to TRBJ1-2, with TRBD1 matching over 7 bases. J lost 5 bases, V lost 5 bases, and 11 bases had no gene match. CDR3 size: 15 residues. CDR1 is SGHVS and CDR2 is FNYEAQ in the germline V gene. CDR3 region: CASSPNPGQNYGYTF. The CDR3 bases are TGTGCCAGCAGCCCTAACCCGGGACAGAATTATGGCTACACCTTC.

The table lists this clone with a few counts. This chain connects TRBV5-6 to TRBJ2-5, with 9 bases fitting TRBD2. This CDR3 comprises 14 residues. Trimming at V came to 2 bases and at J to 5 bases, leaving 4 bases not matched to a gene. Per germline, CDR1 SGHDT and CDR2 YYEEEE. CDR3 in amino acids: CASSFSGGTETQYF. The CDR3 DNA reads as TGTGCCAGCAGCTTTAGCGGGGGTACGGAGACCCAGTACTTC.

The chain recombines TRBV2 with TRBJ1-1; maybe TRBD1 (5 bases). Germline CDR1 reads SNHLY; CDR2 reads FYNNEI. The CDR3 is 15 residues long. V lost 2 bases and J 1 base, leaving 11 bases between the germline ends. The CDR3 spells CASSEQGHRNTEAFF. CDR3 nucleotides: TGTGCCAGCAGTGAACAGGGCCATCGGAACACTGAAGCTTTCTTT.

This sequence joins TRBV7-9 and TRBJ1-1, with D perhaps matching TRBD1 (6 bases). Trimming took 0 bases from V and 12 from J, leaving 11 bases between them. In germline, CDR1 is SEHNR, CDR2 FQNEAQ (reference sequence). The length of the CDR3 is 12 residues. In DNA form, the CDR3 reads TGTGCCAGCAGCTTAGCTACAGGGTTGACTTTCTTT. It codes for CASSLATGLTFF.

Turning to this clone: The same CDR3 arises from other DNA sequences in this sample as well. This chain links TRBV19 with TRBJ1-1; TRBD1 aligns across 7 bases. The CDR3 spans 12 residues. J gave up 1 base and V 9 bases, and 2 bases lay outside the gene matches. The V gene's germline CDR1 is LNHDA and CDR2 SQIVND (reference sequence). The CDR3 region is CASRTGNTEAFF. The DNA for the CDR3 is TGTGCCAGCAGGACAGGGAACACTGAAGCTTTCTTT.

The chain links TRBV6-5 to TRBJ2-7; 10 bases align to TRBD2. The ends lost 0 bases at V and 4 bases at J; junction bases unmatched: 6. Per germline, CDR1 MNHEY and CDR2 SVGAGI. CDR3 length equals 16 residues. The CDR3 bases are TGTGCCAGCAGTTACTCGACGAGCGGGGGGGCTTACGAGCAGTACTTC. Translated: CASSYSTSGGAYEQYF.

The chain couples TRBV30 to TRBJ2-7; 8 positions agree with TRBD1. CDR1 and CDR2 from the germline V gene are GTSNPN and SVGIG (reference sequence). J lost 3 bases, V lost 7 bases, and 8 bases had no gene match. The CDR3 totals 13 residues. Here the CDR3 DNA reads TGTGCCTCCACCGGGACAGGCATCTACGAGCAGTACTTC. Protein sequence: CASTGTGIYEQYF.

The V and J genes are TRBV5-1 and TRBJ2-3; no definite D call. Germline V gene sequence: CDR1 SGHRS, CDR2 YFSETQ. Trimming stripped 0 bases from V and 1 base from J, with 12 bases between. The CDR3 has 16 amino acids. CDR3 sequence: CASSLAEFGGTDTQYF. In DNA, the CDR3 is TGCGCCAGCAGCTTGGCCGAGTTTGGTGGCACAGATACGCAGTATTTT.

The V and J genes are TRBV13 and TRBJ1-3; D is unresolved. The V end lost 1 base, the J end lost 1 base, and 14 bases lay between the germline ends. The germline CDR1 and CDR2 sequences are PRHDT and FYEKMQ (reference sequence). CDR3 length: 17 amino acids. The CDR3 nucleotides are TGTGCCAGCAGCTTAGATCTAGGGTCGGGATCTGGAAACACCATATATTTT. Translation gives CASSLDLGSGSGNTIYF.

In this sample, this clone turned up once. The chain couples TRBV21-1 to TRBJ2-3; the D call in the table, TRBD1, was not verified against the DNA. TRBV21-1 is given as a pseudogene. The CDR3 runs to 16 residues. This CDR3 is CASSKAYRGPGDTQYF. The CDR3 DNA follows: TGTGCCAGCAGCAAAGCGTACAGGGGGCCAGGGGATACGCAGTATTTT.

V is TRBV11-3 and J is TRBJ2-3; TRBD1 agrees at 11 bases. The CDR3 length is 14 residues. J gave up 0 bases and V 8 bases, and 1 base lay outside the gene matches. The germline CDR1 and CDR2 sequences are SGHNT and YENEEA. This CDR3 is CASGQGASTDTQYF. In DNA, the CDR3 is TGTGCCAGCGGACAGGGGGCTAGCACAGATACGCAGTATTTT.

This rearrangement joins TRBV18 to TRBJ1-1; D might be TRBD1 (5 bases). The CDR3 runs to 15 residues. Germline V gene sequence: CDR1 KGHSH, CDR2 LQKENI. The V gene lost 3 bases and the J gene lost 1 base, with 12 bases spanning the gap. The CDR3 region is CASSPQGEGNTEAFF. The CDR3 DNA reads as TGTGCCAGCTCACCCCAAGGGGAGGGGAACACTGAAGCTTTCTTT.

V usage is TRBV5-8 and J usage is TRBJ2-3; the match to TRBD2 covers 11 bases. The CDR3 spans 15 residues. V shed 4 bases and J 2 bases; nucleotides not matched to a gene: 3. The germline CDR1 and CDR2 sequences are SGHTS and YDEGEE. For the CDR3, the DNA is TGTGCCAGCAGCGTAGCGGGGGGGCCCACAGATACGCAGTATTTT. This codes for CASSVAGGPTDTQYF.

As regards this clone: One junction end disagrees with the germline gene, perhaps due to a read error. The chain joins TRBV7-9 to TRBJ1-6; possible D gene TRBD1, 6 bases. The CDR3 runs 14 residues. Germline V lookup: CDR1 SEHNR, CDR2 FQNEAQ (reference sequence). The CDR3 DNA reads TGTGCCAGCAGCCTAGCCGCTAGGGGGACACCCCTCCACTTT. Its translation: CASSLAARGTPLHF.